This T cell receptor (beta chain) is drawn from a study of Graves' ophthalmopathy and Graves' hyperthyroidism. Trimming cost V 4 bases and J 2 bases; bases outside gene matches: 7. The CDR3 consists of 15 residues. Germline V lookup: CDR1 LNHDA, CDR2 SQIVND (reference sequence). CDR3 regions of TCR beta were amplified from RNA transcripts. In the first round, RT-PCR was carried out with HTBI primers, and a multiplex PCR formed the second round. TCRdb passed the multiplex PCR reads through MiXCR, listing each CDR3 protein once. The data show approximately 1.2 million distinct CDR3 sequences, with about two fifths seen just once and over 8.5% held by the top ten. Among the hyperthyroidism patients, all were newly diagnosed, aged 18 to 65, with under 2 months' duration. Patients with other autoimmune diseases, uncontrolled infections, pregnancy or lactation were excluded. Clinical symptoms, serum thyroxine, TRAb, thyroid ultrasound and orbital computed tomography formed the basis of diagnosis.

This clonotype was observed many times. The source material was peripheral blood or thyroid tissue (not recorded which). V usage is TRBV19 and J usage is TRBJ2-7; 8 bases match TRBD1. This TCR derives from an adult man with Graves' hyperthyroidism. The CDR3 DNA reads TGTGCCAGTAGTACCGGGACAGGCCGGGCCTACGAGCAGTACTTC. As protein: CASSTGTGRAYEQYF. Full variable domain (missing parts from reference TRBV19 and TRBJ2-7): DGGITQSPKYLFRKEGQNVTLSCEQNLNHDAMYWYRQDPGQGLRLIYYSQIVNDFQKGDIAEGYSVSREKKESFPLTVTSAQKNPTAFYLCASSTGTGRAYEQYFGPGTRLTVT.